Listed below are T cell receptor beta chains from one sample, sequenced in a study of cytomegalovirus exposure and HLA in healthy donors. Generated by immunoSEQ multiplex PCR, the TCRdb table keeps only in-frame clones and is missing some. The data hold 60,000 to 75,000 clones, with approximately 85% observed a single time. Sequencing used PBMCs. The receptors were gathered from a female donor in good health and CMV-seronegative. Both conserved end residues are part of each CDR3. D genes are given only for firm matches. A clone size is listed for some rows: how often the clone was seen (once, few, many), or a class if it is expanded.

cdr3_nt cdr3_aa v_call clone_size j_call d_call
TGTGCCAGCAGCTTAATCGGACTGGACGAAGAGACCCAGTACTTC CASSLIGLDEETQYF TRBV7-9 . TRBJ2-5 .
TGTGCCAGCAGCGCGGGACAGGGGAGCACCGGGGAGCTGTTTTTT CASSAGQGSTGELFF TRBV7-2 . TRBJ2-2 TRBD1
TGTGCCAGCAGCATAGGACAGAATTATCAGCCCCAGCATTTT CASSIGQNYQPQHF TRBV2 . TRBJ1-5 .
TGTGCCAGCTCACCACCGCCCCACTCGGGACAGAAAGAGACCCAGTACTTC CASSPPPHSGQKETQYF TRBV18 . TRBJ2-5 TRBD1
TGTGCCAGCAGCTTCACAGGGGTCACAGATACGCAGTATTTT CASSFTGVTDTQYF TRBV7-6 . TRBJ2-3 TRBD1
TGTGCCTGGGGGGGCTCGTGGTACGAGCAGTACTTC CAWGGSWYEQYF TRBV30 few TRBJ2-7 .
TGCAGCGTTGAGGGACAGGCGAACACTGAAGCTTTCTTT CSVEGQANTEAFF TRBV29-1 . TRBJ1-1 TRBD1
TGTGCCAGCAGTATAACGAGTAACACTGAAGCTTTCTTT CASSITSNTEAFF TRBV6-4 . TRBJ1-1 .
TGCAGCGTAAGCGGACAGGGCACAGATACGCAGTATTTT CSVSGQGTDTQYF TRBV29-1 . TRBJ2-3 TRBD1
TGTGCCAGCAGTTTGAACAGGGGGGGAATGAATGAGCAGTTCTTC CASSLNRGGMNEQFF TRBV27 once TRBJ2-1 .
TGTGCCAGCAGCCAAGGGGGATCAATAACAGGGGGTCACACTGAAGCTTTCTTT CASSQGGSITGGHTEAFF TRBV4-2 few TRBJ1-1 TRBD1
TGTGCCAGCAGCGCACACACTAGAGGGTCCTACAATGAGCAGTTCTTC CASSAHTRGSYNEQFF TRBV9 . TRBJ2-1 .
TGTGCCAGCAGTTGGGACAGCTCTGGGGCCAACGTCCTGACTTTC CASSWDSSGANVLTF TRBV6-5 once TRBJ2-6 TRBD1
TGCAGCGTTGAGGGAGGGACAGGGGTGCCCGAGCAGTACTTC CSVEGGTGVPEQYF TRBV29-1 . TRBJ2-7 TRBD1
TGTGCCAGCACCGGGACAGACGCCTATGGCTACACCTTC CASTGTDAYGYTF TRBV7-9 . TRBJ1-2 TRBD1
TGTGCCAGCAGTTTACCCCGCTGGGCATCCTCGAACACTGAAGCTTTCTTT CASSLPRWASSNTEAFF TRBV28 . TRBJ1-1 .
TGTGCCAGCAGTCCCCAGGGACTAGCGGGGGGACGATACGAGCAGTACTTC CASSPQGLAGGRYEQYF TRBV27 . TRBJ2-7 TRBD2
TGTGCCAGCAGCGCAGCCGAACTAGCGAAGGGATCCTACGAGCAGTACTTC CASSAAELAKGSYEQYF TRBV7-9 . TRBJ2-7 TRBD2
TGTGCCAGCAGTTACCGGGACAGGAGCACAGATACGCAGTATTTT CASSYRDRSTDTQYF TRBV27 . TRBJ2-3 TRBD1
TGTGCCAGCGGGGGGGCGGGTTCGTACACAGATACGCAGTATTTT CASGGAGSYTDTQYF TRBV9 . TRBJ2-3 .
TGCGCCAGCGGCCAACCCGGGACAGAAGCTTTCTTT CASGQPGTEAFF TRBV4-1 once TRBJ1-1 .
TGCGCCAGCAGCAGGACAGGGGTTGACACTGAGCAGTTCTTC CASSRTGVDTEQFF TRBV5-1 . TRBJ2-1 TRBD1
TGTGCCAGCAGCTTAAGATCAGGGTCACCCCTCCACTTT CASSLRSGSPLHF TRBV7-8 once TRBJ1-6 .
TGTGCCAGCAGTTTAGGGTCTAGCGGCTACGAGCAGTACTTC CASSLGSSGYEQYF TRBV27 . TRBJ2-7 TRBD2
TGTGCCAGCAGCCTGCCCGACAGGAGGAACACTGAAGCTTTCTTT CASSLPDRRNTEAFF TRBV5-6 . TRBJ1-1 .
TGTGCCAGCAGGTCCGTTGACAGCCAAGAGACCCAGTACTTC CASRSVDSQETQYF TRBV28 once TRBJ2-5 .
TGTGCCAGCAGCGTAGGTAGGACAGCTTCTGGAAACACCATATATTTT CASSVGRTASGNTIYF TRBV9 once TRBJ1-3 .
TGTGCCAGCGGGATATGGGAGTCACCCCTCCACTTT CASGIWESPLHF TRBV6-1 . TRBJ1-6 .
TGTGCCACCAGCAGAAGCAGCAGGGGGCACGATTCACCCCTCCACTTT CATSRSSRGHDSPLHF TRBV15 few TRBJ1-6 TRBD1